Listed here are 27 T cell receptor beta chains from one sample, sequenced in a study of T cells and Merkel cell carcinoma outcomes. Sequenced by immunoSEQ multiplex PCR; TCRdb stores in-frame clones only, minus some. The sample includes about 19,000 clones, about 80% of them seen just once. Sequencing was performed on tumor tissue from Merkel cell carcinoma. These receptors all come from a human donor with Merkel cell carcinoma.

This clone appeared a single time. The V and J genes are TRBV11-2 and TRBJ1-5; TRBD1 is a possible D gene (5 bases). Germline V lookup: CDR1 SGHAT, CDR2 FQNNGV. This CDR3 is 15 amino acids long. The V gene lost 1 base and the J gene lost 0 bases, with 7 bases spanning the gap. The CDR3 region is CASSLGTYSNQPQHF. The CDR3, as DNA: TGTGCCAGCAGCTTAGGGACATATAGCAATCAGCCCCAGCATTTT.

This chain links TRBV14 with TRBJ1-2; no reliable D call. The CDR3 runs 15 residues. V was clipped by 4 bases and J by 0 bases, with 12 bases between them. In germline, CDR1 is SGHDN, CDR2 FVKESK. The CDR3 DNA follows: TGTGCCAGCAGCCGCGCCTTCACGACTAACTATGGCTACACCTTC. This encodes CASSRAFTTNYGYTF.

This clone showed up just once. The genes are TRBV4-1 and TRBJ2-2, with 10 bases lining up with TRBD2. CDR1 is MGHRA and CDR2 is YSYEKL in the germline V gene. The CDR3 is 17 amino acids. V dropped 3 bases and J dropped 3; count of bases not matched to a gene: 7. Here the CDR3 DNA reads TGCGCCAGCAGCCAGTCTAGCGGGGGCCCAGACACCGGGGAGCTGTTTTTT. This encodes CASSQSSGGPDTGELFF.

V and J are TRBV27 and TRBJ1-2; D might be TRBD1 (5 bases). The CDR3 sequence is 13 residues long. From germline, CDR1 is MNHEY and CDR2 SMNVEV (reference sequence). Trimming cost V 2 bases and J 4 bases, with 8 bases left between them. The CDR3 sequence: CASSLGGFYGYTF. The CDR3 nucleotides are TGTGCCAGCAGTTTAGGGGGGTTCTATGGCTACACCTTC.

The V call is TRBV27, the J call TRBJ2-2; D is unclear. The length of the CDR3 is 14 residues. Germline V lookup: CDR1 MNHEY, CDR2 SMNVEV (reference sequence). V was clipped by 2 bases and J by 3 bases, with 7 bases between them. Written as DNA, the CDR3 is TGTGCCAGCAGTTTAACTTCGGACACCGGGGAGCTGTTTTTT. Translating gives CASSLTSDTGELFF.

CDR3: CASSLVGGRETQYF. CDR3 nucleotide sequence: TGCGCCAGCAGCTTGGTAGGGGGAAGGGAGACCCAGTACTTC. V is TRBV5-1 and J is TRBJ2-5, with D perhaps TRBD1 (6 bases). Trimming took 0 bases from V and 5 from J, leaving 11 bases between them. This CDR3 region has 14 residues. Germline V lookup: CDR1 SGHRS, CDR2 YFSETQ.

This clone has only one observation. The V and J genes are TRBV6-1 and TRBJ2-7, with 7 bases aligning to TRBD2. The CDR3 length is 15 residues. Germline V lookup: CDR1 MNHNS, CDR2 SASEGT. The J segment lost 7 bases and the V segment lost 3 bases, leaving 12 bases of the junction unmatched. CDR3 in DNA: TGTGCCAGCAGTGATAGGTGGGGGGGTCCTGGGGAGCAGTACTTC. Translated: CASSDRWGGPGEQYF.

The chain is built from TRBV6-1 and TRBJ1-4; D remains ambiguous. CDR1 is MNHNS and CDR2 is SASEGT in the germline V gene. V was shortened by 4 bases and J by 6 bases, with 6 bases between the two germline ends. The length of the CDR3 is 12 residues. CDR3 loop: CASSARDEKLFF. The CDR3 DNA reads as TGTGCCAGCAGTGCTAGGGATGAAAAACTGTTTTTT.

The rearrangement uses TRBV28 and TRBJ1-2, with unresolved D. The CDR3 has 15 amino acids. V was trimmed by 5 bases and J by 5 bases, leaving 18 bases between them. The germline gives CDR1 MDHEN, CDR2 SYDVKM. The chain's CDR3 is CASSLWALERYGYTF. CDR3 DNA sequence: TGTGCCAGCAGTCTCTGGGCCTTGGAGAGGTATGGCTACACCTTC.

This clone appeared once. Other DNA variants within this sample encode the same CDR3. The J gene is TRBJ2-3, the V gene TRBV5-1, with TRBD2 matching 8 bases. J was trimmed by 6 bases and V by 2 bases; bases with no gene match: 11. Germline assignment: CDR1 SGHRS and CDR2 YFSETQ. The CDR3 has 16 residues. CDR3 loop: CASSLGTSPRTDTQYF. CDR3 nucleotide sequence: TGCGCCAGCAGCTTAGGGACTAGTCCTCGTACGGATACGCAGTATTTT.

The chain combines TRBV19 with TRBJ1-5, with D unresolved. This CDR3 spans 15 amino acids. V gave up 6 bases and J gave up 3 bases, with 15 bases separating them. Germline CDR1 reads LNHDA; CDR2 reads SQIVND (reference sequence). The CDR3 sequence is CASSLGSSANQPQHF. Here the CDR3 DNA reads TGTGCCAGTAGCCTCGGCAGCTCCGCCAATCAGCCCCAGCATTTT.

The rearrangement links TRBV27 to TRBJ2-2; no definite D call. From germline, CDR1 is MNHEY and CDR2 SMNVEV (reference sequence). The ends were cut back, 10 bases at V and 4 bases at J, with 25 bases in the middle. CDR3 length: 17 residues. The CDR3 loop reads CAISQRPPRDGTGELFF. For the CDR3, the DNA is TGTGCCATCTCCCAGCGACCGCCGCGCGACGGCACCGGGGAGCTGTTTTTT.

The chain links TRBV5-3 to TRBJ1-5, with D unresolved. TRBV5-3 is an open reading frame whose function is uncertain. The CDR3 contains 14 residues. V was pared by 7 bases and J by 6 bases, with 17 bases between. CDR3 nucleotide sequence: TGTGCCAGACTTCCAACAGTCCGCTTTCAGCCCCAGCATTTT. Amino acids: CARLPTVRFQPQHF.

The chain couples TRBV4-2 to TRBJ1-5; D is undetermined. The germline V gene has CDR1 LGHNA and CDR2 YNFKEQ. Trimming stripped 0 bases from V and 4 bases from J, with 10 bases between. This CDR3 spans 15 amino acids. Here the CDR3 reads CASSQDHGDNQPQHF. The CDR3 DNA follows: TGTGCCAGCAGCCAAGATCACGGTGATAATCAGCCCCAGCATTTT.

The rearrangement uses TRBV14 and TRBJ1-4; TRBD1 agrees at 10 bases. J was trimmed by 13 bases and V by 5 bases; bases with no gene match: 13. From germline, CDR1 is SGHDN and CDR2 FVKESK. The length of the CDR3 is 15 residues. The CDR3 region is CASSKGDRGDTLLFF. The CDR3 nucleotides read TGTGCCAGCAGCAAAGGGGACAGGGGAGATACACTACTGTTTTTT.

The chain carries TRBV5-5 and TRBJ1-2, with D possibly matching TRBD1 (6 bases). Per the germline V gene, CDR1 is SGHKS and CDR2 is YYEKEE (reference sequence). CDR3 length: 13 residues. Deletions cut 3 bases from V and 4 bases from J, with 10 bases between. The CDR3 nucleotides are TGTGCCAGCAGCTGGCAGGGGACCTATGGCTACACCTTC. Protein product: CASSWQGTYGYTF.

The chain combines TRBV2 with TRBJ1-2, with D unclear. The V gene's germline CDR1 is SNHLY and CDR2 FYNNEI. Trimming pared 3 bases from V and 4 bases from J, leaving 9 bases between. The CDR3 runs 13 residues. This CDR3 is CASSDSTPYGYTF. CDR3 coding DNA: TGTGCCAGCAGTGATTCGACACCCTATGGCTACACCTTC.

The V and J genes are TRBV5-5 and TRBJ2-7, with TRBD1 matching over 7 bases. The V gene's germline CDR1 is SGHKS and CDR2 YYEKEE (reference sequence). CDR3 length: 15 amino acids. V was pared by 2 bases and J by 0 bases, with 5 bases of the junction left unmatched. CDR3 residues: CASSLGGANSYEQYF. The CDR3 nucleotides are TGTGCCAGCAGCTTAGGGGGCGCGAACTCCTACGAGCAGTACTTC. The full variable domain, in which reference TRBV5-5 and TRBJ2-7 provide the parts outside the CDR3, is DAGVTQSPTHLIKTRGQQVTLRCSPISGHKSVSWYQQVLGQGPQFIFQYYEKEERGRGNFPDRFSARQFPNYSSELNVNALLLGDSALYLCASSLGGANSYEQYFGPGTRLTVT.

J is TRBJ1-1 and V is TRBV18; D might be TRBD1 (5 bases). Germline CDR1 and CDR2: KGHSH and LQKENI. Trimming left V 6 bases short and J 0 bases short, with 14 bases between. The CDR3 has 15 amino acids. Here the CDR3 reads CASSQNRGLNTEAFF. As DNA, the CDR3 is TGTGCCAGCTCTCAAAACCGGGGCTTGAACACTGAAGCTTTCTTT. The variable domain in full, completed from reference TRBV18 and TRBJ1-1, reads NAGVMQNPRHLVRRRGQEARLRCSPMKGHSHVYWYRQLPEEGLKFMVYLQKENIIDESGMPKERFSAEFPKEGPSILRIQQVVRGDSAAYFCASSQNRGLNTEAFFGQGTRLTVV.

This chain uses TRBV25-1 with TRBJ2-2; 7 bases fit TRBD1. The V and J ends lost 2 bases and 7 bases, in that order; junction bases with no gene match: 4. Germline CDR1 is MGHDK and CDR2 is SYGVNS. This CDR3 contains 14 residues. The CDR3 reads CASSEPQGVGELFF. For the CDR3, the DNA is TGTGCCAGCAGTGAACCCCAGGGGGTCGGGGAGCTGTTTTTT. The variable domain in full, with the rest retrieved from reference TRBV25-1 and TRBJ2-2, is EADIYQTPRYLVIGTGKKITLECSQTMGHDKMYWYQQDPGMELHLIHYSYGVNSTEKGDLSSESTVSRIRTEHFPLTLESARPSHTSQYLCASSEPQGVGELFFGEGSRLTVL.

This clone was seen only once. The chain has TRBV14 and TRBJ2-2; D is undetermined. The V gene's germline CDR1 is SGHDN and CDR2 FVKESK. This CDR3 is 16 amino acids long. Trimming cost V 6 bases and J 4 bases, with 18 bases left between them. The CDR3 sequence: CASRSALGWLTGELFF. The DNA of the CDR3 is TGTGCCAGCAGATCCGCCCTTGGGTGGCTCACCGGGGAGCTGTTTTTT.

This clone is a singleton in its sample. The chain combines TRBV9 with TRBJ2-7; D not certain. From germline, CDR1 is SGDLS and CDR2 YYNGEE. V was clipped by 4 bases and J by 6 bases, with 17 bases between them. CDR3 length: 14 amino acids. CDR3 DNA: TGTGCCAGCAGCCCCGCTTTAGTCGCCCCCGAGCAGTACTTC. Encoded protein: CASSPALVAPEQYF.

V is TRBV4-1 and J is TRBJ2-7, with unresolved D. CDR3 length equals 15 residues. Trimming left V 0 bases short and J 5 bases short, with 14 bases between. In germline, CDR1 is MGHRA, CDR2 YSYEKL. CDR3 DNA: TGCGCCAGCAGCCAAGAAGGCAGAGCCCGCCACGAGCAGTACTTC. Translating gives CASSQEGRARHEQYF.

V is TRBV29-1 and J is TRBJ2-1; D uncertain. Germline V gives CDR1 SQVTM, CDR2 ANQGSEA. The CDR3 has 15 amino acids. Trimming shortened V by 7 bases and J by 0 bases, and 16 bases separated the two germline ends. In DNA, the CDR3 is TGCAGCGCTAAACAAGGAATGAGCTCCTACAATGAGCAGTTCTTC. Amino acid sequence: CSAKQGMSSYNEQFF.

In the case of this clone: Germline is not matched at one junction end, which may reflect a read error. This chain uses TRBV19 with TRBJ1-3; 8 bases line up with TRBD1. CDR1 LNHDA and CDR2 SQIVND come from the germline V gene (reference sequence). The CDR3 totals 15 residues. CDR3 coding DNA: TGTGCCAGTAGGAGGGACAGGAGCTCTGGAAATACCATATATTTT. Translation: CASRRDRSSGNTIYF. The full variable domain, rest sourced from reference TRBV19 and TRBJ1-3, is DGGITQSPKYLFRKEGQNVTLSCEQNLNHDAMYWYRQDPGQGLRLIYYSQIVNDFQKGDIAEGYSVSREKKESFPLTVTSAQKNPTAFYLCASRRDRSSGNTIYFGEGSWLTVV.

The J gene is TRBJ2-3, the V gene TRBV6-4, with D maybe TRBD1 (6 bases). V was pared by 3 bases and J by 8 bases, with 15 bases between. Germline CDR1 MRHNA, CDR2 SNTAGT. The length of the CDR3 is 14 residues. The CDR3 region is CASSEGHSSGTQYF. The DNA of the CDR3 is TGTGCCAGCAGTGAGGGACATAGCTCGGGTACGCAGTATTTT.

The rearrangement links TRBV2 to TRBJ2-1; the match to TRBD1 covers 9 bases. Trimming took 4 bases from V and 6 from J; bases not matched to a gene: 7. Germline CDR1 reads SNHLY; CDR2 reads FYNNEI. The CDR3 has 15 residues. In DNA, the CDR3 is TGTGCCAGCAGTGCGGGACAGGGTTTTTTCAATGAGCAGTTCTTC. It codes for CASSAGQGFFNEQFF. The complete variable domain, with remaining parts taken from reference TRBV2 and TRBJ2-1, reads EPEVTQTPSHQVTQMGQEVILRCVPISNHLYFYWYRQILGQKVEFLVSFYNNEISEKSEIFDDQFSVERPDGSNFTLKIRSTKLEDSAMYFCASSAGQGFFNEQFFGPGTRLTVL.